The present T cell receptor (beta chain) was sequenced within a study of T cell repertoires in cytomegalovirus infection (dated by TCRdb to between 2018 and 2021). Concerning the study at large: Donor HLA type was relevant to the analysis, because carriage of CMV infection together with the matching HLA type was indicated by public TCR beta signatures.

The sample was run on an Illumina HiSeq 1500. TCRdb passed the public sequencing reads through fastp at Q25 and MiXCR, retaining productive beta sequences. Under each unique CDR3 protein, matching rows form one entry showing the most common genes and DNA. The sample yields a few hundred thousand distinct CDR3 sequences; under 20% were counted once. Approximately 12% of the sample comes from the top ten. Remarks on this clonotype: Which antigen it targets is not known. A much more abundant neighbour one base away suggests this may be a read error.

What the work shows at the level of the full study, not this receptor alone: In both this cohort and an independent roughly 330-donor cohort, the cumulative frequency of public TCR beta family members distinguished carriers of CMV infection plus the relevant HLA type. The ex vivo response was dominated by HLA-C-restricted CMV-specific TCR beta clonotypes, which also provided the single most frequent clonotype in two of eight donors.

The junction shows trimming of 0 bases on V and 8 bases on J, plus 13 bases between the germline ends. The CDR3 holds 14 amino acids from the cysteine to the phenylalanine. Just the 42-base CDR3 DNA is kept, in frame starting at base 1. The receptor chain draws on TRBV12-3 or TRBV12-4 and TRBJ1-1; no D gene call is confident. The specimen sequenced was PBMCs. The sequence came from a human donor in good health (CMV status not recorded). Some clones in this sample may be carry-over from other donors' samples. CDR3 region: CASSLAQARWEAFF. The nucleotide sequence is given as TGTGCCAGCAGTTTAGCTCAGGCCCGGTGGGAAGCTTTCTTT.